This T cell receptor (beta chain) came from a study of a mutant IDH1 vaccine in newly diagnosed glioma. Study as a whole: Vaccines began 4-6 weeks after radiotherapy alone, or with temozolomide cycles. Treatment recipients were approximately 60% male and around 40% female, and their mean age was about 39 years. General study findings and limits: Changes in top peripheral clonotypes did not appear linked to pseudoprogression.

Clones were sequenced by immunoSEQ multiplex PCR, and TCRdb holds only the in-frame ones, with some missing. Here the sample spans around 58,000 clones, roughly four fifths being singletons. Specified time point: week 5, during vaccination. Topical imiquimod accompanied each vaccine dose, which consisted of 300 ug of mutant IDH1 20-mer peptide. This clone was observed a single time. The antigen remains undetermined. This receptor was obtained from a man between 25 and 39 years old with glioma. The sequencing here drew on PBMCs, taken from a glioma patient whose treatment included an IDH1 peptide vaccine.

CDR3 amino acids: CASSGPSIISTNEKLFF. The CDR3 nucleotides read TGTGCCAGCAGTGGACCCAGCATAATATCAACTAATGAAAAACTGTTTTTT. This sequence joins TRBV25-1 and TRBJ1-4; D is unclear. Germline lookup yields CDR1 MGHDK and CDR2 SYGVNS. The CDR3 is 17 residues long. The germline V and J ends were trimmed by 4 bases and 0 bases, with 15 bases remaining between them.